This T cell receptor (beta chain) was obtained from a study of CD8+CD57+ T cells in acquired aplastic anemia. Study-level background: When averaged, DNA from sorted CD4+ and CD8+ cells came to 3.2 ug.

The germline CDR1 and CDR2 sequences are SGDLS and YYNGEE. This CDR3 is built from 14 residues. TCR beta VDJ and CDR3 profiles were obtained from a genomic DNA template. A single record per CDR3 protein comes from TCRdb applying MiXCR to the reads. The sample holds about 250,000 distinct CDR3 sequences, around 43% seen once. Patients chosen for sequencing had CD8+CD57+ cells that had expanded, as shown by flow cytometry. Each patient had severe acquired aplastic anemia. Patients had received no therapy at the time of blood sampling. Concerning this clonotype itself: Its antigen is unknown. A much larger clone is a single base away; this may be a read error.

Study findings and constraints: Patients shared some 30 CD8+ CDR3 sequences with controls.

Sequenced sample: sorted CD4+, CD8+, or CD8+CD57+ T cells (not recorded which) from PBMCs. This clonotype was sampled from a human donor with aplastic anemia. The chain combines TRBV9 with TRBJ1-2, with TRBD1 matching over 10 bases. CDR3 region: CASSRDRGFYGCTF. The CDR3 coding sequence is TGTGCCAGCAGTAGGGACAGGGGCTTCTATGGCTGCACCTTC.